This is a list of T cell receptor beta chains from one sample in a study of blood T cells in healthy people across ages. MiXCR, applied by TCRdb to the 5' RACE reads, yields one record per CDR3 protein. The data show 700,000 to 950,000 distinct CDR3 sequences, 58% seen once. Sequencing input: blood. The receptors stem from a young man in good health. CDR3s include the opening cysteine and the closing phenylalanine or tryptophan. The D gene is left open where the match is weak. Size tells how often a clone was seen (once, few, many) or the class of an expanded clone, and some rows leave it out.

j_call d_call clone_size v_call cdr3_nt cdr3_aa
TRBJ2-1 NA NA TRBV4-1 TGCGCCAGCAGCCAGGGACCTGGGAGGTATGAGCAGTTCTTC CASSQGPGRYEQFF
TRBJ2-2 NA NA TRBV11-2 TGTGCCAGCAGCCTACGGGCTAGCGAACCCGGGGAGCTGTTTTTT CASSLRASEPGELFF
TRBJ2-3 NA NA TRBV24-1 TGTGCCACCAGTGATTTGGGACCAGGGGGCACAGATACGCAGTATTTT CATSDLGPGGTDTQYF
TRBJ2-6 NA NA TRBV27 TGTGCCAGCAGGAAGACGACCGACTCTGGGGCCAACGTCCTGACTTTC CASRKTTDSGANVLTF
TRBJ2-5 NA NA TRBV7-9 TGTGCCAGCAGACGGGACGGCCCCTACAATGAGCAGTACTTC CASRRDGPYNEQYF
TRBJ2-3 NA NA TRBV12-3/TRBV12-4 TGTGCCAGCAGTTTCAGGGTGAGAGCAGATATGGAATATTTT CASSFRVRADMEYF
TRBJ2-4 NA few TRBV7-2 TGTGCCAGCAGCTTAGAATCGGTGGGAAACATTCAGTACTTC CASSLESVGNIQYF
TRBJ2-4 NA few TRBV28 TGTGCCAGCAGTCTCAGGGTCGGCAAAAACATTCAGTACTTC CASSLRVGKNIQYF
TRBJ2-1 NA NA TRBV10-3 TGTGCCATCTGCTCGGGACCCGATTACAATGAGCAGTTCTTC CAICSGPDYNEQFF
TRBJ2-5 TRBD1 NA TRBV29-1 TGCAGCGTCGGGGACAGCCCAGAGACCCAGTACTTC CSVGDSPETQYF
TRBJ2-7 NA NA TRBV4-2 TGTGCCAGCAGCCAAGATCAGACGCCCTACGAGCAGTACTTC CASSQDQTPYEQYF
TRBJ1-6 NA NA TRBV3-1 TGTGCCAGCAGCCTGACAGCCACGGGATCACCCCTCCACTTT CASSLTATGSPLHF
TRBJ2-5 NA many TRBV12-3/TRBV12-4 TGTGCCAGCAGTCCCGCAAAGGGGGGGGGGCTCTCAGAGACCCAGTACTTC CASSPAKGGGLSETQYF
TRBJ2-1 NA NA TRBV13 TGTACCAGCAGCCCCACTCGTACGGAGCAGTTCTTC CTSSPTRTEQFF
TRBJ1-2 NA few TRBV25-1 TGTGCCAGCAGTATGGGATCAGAGTTCTATGGCTACACCTTC CASSMGSEFYGYTF
TRBJ2-7 NA NA TRBV6-5 TGTGCCAGCAGTTACTCCTCCGGGACACATGACGAGCAGTACTTC CASSYSSGTHDEQYF
TRBJ2-7 TRBD2 NA TRBV20-1 TGCAGTGCCCCCGGGACTAGTGATTACGAGCAGTACTTC CSAPGTSDYEQYF
TRBJ2-1 NA NA TRBV20-1 TGCAGTATCCAAGCCAATCACAATGAGCAGTTCTTC CSIQANHNEQFF
TRBJ1-1 TRBD1 NA TRBV28 TGTGCCAGCACGACGGGACAGGGGGCTTACACTGAAGCTTTCTTT CASTTGQGAYTEAFF